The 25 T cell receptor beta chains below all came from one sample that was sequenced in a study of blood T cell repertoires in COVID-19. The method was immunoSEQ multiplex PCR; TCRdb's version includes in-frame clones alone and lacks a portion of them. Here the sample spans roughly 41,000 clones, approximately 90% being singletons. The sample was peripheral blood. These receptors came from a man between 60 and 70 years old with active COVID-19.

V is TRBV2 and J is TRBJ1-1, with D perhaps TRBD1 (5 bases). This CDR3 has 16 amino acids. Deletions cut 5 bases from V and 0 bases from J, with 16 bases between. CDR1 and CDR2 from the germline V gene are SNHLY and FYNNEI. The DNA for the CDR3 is TGTGCCAGCAGTCCTGGGACTGCCCCTTTGAACACTGAAGCTTTCTTT. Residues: CASSPGTAPLNTEAFF.

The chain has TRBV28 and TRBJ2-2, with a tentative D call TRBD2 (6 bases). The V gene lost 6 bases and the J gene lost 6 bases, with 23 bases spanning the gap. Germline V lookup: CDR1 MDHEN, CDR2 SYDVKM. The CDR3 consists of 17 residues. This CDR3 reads CASSSYAGGTLAGELFF. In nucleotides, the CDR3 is TGTGCCAGCAGCTCTTATGCCGGGGGAACCTTGGCCGGGGAGCTGTTTTTT.

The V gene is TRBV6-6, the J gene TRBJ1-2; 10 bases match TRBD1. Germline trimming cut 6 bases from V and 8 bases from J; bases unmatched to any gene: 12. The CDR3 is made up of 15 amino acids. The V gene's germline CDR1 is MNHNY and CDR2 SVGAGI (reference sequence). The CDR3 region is CASRPPGQGMGGYTF. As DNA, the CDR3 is TGTGCCAGCAGACCTCCGGGACAGGGGATGGGAGGCTACACCTTC.

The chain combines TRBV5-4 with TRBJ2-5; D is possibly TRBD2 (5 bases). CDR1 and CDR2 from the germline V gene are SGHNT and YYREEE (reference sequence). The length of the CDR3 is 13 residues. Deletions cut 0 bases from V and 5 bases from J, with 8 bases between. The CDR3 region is CASSLVLGETQYF. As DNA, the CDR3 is TGTGCCAGCAGCTTGGTACTAGGGGAGACCCAGTACTTC.

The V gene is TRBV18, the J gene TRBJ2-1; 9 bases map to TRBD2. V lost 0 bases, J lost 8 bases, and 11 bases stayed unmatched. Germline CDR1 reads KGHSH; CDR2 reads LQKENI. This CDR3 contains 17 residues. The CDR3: CASSPPGGRANADEQFF. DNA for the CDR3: TGTGCCAGCTCACCACCGGGCGGGAGGGCCAATGCGGATGAGCAGTTCTTC.

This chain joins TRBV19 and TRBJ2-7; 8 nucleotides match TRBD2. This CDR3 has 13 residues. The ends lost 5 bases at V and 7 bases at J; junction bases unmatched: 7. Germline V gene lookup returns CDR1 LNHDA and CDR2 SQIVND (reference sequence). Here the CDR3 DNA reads TGTGCCAGTAGTTCCGGGGGGGCCCGGGAGCAGTACTTC. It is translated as CASSSGGAREQYF.

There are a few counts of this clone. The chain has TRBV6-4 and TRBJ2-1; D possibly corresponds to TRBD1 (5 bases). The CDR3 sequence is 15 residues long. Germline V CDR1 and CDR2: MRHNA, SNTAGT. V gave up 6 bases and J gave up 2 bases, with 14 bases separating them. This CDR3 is CASSLGHVAYNEQFF. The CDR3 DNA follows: TGTGCCAGCAGCCTGGGGCATGTAGCCTACAATGAGCAGTTCTTC.

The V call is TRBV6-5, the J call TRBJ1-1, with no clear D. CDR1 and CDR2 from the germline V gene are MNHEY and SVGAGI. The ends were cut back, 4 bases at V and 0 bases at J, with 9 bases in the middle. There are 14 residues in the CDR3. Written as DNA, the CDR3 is TGTGCCAGCAGTTCTACTATTATGAACACTGAAGCTTTCTTT. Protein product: CASSSTIMNTEAFF.

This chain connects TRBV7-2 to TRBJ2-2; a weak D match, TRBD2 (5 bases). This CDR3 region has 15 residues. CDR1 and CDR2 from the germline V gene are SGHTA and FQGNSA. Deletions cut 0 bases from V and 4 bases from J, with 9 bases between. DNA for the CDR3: TGTGCCAGCAGCTTAGCGAGTAGCGTCACCGGGGAGCTGTTTTTT. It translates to CASSLASSVTGELFF.

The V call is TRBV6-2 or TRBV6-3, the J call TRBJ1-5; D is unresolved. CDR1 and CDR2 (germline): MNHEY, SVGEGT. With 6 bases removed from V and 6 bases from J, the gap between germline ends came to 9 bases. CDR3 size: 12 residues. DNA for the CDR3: TGTGCCAGCAGCCTACGCGCTCAGCCCCAGCATTTT. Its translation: CASSLRAQPQHF.

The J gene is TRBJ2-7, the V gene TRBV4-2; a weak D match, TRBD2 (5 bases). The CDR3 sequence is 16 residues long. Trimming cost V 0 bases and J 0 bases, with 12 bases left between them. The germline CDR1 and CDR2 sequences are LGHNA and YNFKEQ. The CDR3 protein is CASSQDFPSGSYEQYF. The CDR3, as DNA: TGTGCCAGCAGCCAAGATTTTCCCAGCGGCTCCTACGAGCAGTACTTC.

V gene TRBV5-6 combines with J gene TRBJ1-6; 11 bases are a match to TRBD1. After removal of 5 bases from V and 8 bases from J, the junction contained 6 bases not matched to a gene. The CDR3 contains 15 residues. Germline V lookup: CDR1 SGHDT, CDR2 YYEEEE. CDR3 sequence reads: CASRRDRGIYSPLHF. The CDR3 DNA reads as TGTGCCAGCAGACGGGACAGGGGGATATATTCACCCCTCCACTTT.

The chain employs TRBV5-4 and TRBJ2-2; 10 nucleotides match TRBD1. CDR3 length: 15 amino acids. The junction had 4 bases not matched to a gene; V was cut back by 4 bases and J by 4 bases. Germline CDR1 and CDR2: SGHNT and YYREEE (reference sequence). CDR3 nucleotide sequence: TGTGCCAGCAGCCTGGACAGGGGGATCACCGGGGAGCTGTTTTTT. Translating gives CASSLDRGITGELFF.

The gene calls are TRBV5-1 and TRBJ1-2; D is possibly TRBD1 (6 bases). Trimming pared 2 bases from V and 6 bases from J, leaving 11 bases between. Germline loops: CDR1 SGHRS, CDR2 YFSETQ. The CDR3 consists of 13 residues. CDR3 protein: CASSFRGGDGYTF. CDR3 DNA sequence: TGCGCCAGCAGCTTTCGCGGGGGCGATGGCTACACCTTC.

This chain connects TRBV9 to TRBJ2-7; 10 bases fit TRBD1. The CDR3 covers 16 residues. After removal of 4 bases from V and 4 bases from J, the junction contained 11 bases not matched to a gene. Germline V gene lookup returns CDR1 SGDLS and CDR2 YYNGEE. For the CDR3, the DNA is TGTGCCAGCAGCTCTCGACAGGGGGCCCTCGGGTACGAGCAGTACTTC. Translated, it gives CASSSRQGALGYEQYF.

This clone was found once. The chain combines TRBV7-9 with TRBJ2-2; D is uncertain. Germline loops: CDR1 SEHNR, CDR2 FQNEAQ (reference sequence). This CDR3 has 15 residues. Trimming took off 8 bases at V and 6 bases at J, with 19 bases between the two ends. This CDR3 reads CASFPGRIAAGELFF. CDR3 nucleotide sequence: TGTGCCAGCTTCCCCGGCAGAATCGCGGCCGGGGAGCTGTTTTTT.

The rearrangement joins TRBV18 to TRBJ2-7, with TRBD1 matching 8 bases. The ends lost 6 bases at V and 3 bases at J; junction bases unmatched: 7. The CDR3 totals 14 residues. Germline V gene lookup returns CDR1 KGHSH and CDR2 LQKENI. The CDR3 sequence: CASSPDRGNYEQYF. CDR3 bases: TGTGCCAGCTCTCCTGACAGGGGCAACTACGAGCAGTACTTC.

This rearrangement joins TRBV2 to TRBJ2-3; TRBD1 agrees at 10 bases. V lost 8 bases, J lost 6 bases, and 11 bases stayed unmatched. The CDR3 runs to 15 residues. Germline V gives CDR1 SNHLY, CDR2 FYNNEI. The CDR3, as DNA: TGTGCCAGCGGACGTCGGACAGGGGGGCTGGATACGCAGTATTTT. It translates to CASGRRTGGLDTQYF.

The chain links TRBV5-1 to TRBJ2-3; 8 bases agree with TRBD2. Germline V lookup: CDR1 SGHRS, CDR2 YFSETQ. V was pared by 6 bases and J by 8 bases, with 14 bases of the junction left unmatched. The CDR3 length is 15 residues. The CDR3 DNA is TGCGCCAGCACAAATGCCGGGGTAGCGGGACTTACGCAGTATTTT. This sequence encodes CASTNAGVAGLTQYF. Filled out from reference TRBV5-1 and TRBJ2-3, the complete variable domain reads KAGVTQTPRYLIKTRGQQVTLSCSPISGHRSVSWYQQTPGQGLQFLFEYFSETQRNKGNFPGRFSGRQFSNSRSEMNVSTLELGDSALYLCASTNAGVAGLTQYFGPGTRLTVL.

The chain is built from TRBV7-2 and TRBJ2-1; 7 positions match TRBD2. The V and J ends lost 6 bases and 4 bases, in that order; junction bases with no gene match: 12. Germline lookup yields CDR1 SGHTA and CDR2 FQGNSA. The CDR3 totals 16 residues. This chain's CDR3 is CASSLSTGRSYNEQFF. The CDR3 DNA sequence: TGTGCCAGCAGTCTCTCGACCGGGAGGAGTTACAATGAGCAGTTCTTC. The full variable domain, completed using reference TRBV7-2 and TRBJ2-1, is GAGVSQSPSNKVTEKGKDVELRCDPISGHTALYWYRQSLGQGLEFLIYFQGNSAPDKSGLPSDRFSAERTGGSVSTLTIQRTQQEDSAVYLCASSLSTGRSYNEQFFGPGTRLTVL.

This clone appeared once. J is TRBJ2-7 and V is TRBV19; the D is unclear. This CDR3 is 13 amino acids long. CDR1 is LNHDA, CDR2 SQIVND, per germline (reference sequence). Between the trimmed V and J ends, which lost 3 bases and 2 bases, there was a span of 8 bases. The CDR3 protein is CASSIGLAYEQYF. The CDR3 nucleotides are TGTGCCAGTAGTATCGGTCTAGCCTACGAGCAGTACTTC.

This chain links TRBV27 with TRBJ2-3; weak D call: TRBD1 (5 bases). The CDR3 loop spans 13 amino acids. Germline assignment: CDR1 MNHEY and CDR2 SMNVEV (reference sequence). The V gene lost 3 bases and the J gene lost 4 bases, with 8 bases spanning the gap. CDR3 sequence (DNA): TGTGCCAGCAGTTTTCAGGGATCAGATACGCAGTATTTT. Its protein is CASSFQGSDTQYF.

CDR3 DNA sequence: TGTGCCAGCAGTGTCGTCCAGGGGGCTTATACGCAGTATTTT. This encodes CASSVVQGAYTQYF. This chain joins TRBV27 and TRBJ2-3; 8 bases line up with TRBD1. Losses at the gene ends were 5 bases for V and 7 bases for J; bases not matched to a gene: 8. The V gene's germline CDR1 is MNHEY and CDR2 SMNVEV (reference sequence). The CDR3 totals 14 residues.

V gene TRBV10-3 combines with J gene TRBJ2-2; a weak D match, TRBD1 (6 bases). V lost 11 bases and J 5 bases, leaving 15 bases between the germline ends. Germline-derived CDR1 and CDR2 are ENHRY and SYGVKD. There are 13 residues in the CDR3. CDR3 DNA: TGTGCCTCCTCAGGGGTTCGAACCGGGGAGCTGTTTTTT. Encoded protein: CASSGVRTGELFF.

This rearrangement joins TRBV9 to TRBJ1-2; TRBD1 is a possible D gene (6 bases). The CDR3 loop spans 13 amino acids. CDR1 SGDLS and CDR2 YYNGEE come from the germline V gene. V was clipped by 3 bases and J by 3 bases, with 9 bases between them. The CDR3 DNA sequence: TGTGCCAGCAGCGCGGGACAATACTATGGCTACACCTTC. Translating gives CASSAGQYYGYTF.